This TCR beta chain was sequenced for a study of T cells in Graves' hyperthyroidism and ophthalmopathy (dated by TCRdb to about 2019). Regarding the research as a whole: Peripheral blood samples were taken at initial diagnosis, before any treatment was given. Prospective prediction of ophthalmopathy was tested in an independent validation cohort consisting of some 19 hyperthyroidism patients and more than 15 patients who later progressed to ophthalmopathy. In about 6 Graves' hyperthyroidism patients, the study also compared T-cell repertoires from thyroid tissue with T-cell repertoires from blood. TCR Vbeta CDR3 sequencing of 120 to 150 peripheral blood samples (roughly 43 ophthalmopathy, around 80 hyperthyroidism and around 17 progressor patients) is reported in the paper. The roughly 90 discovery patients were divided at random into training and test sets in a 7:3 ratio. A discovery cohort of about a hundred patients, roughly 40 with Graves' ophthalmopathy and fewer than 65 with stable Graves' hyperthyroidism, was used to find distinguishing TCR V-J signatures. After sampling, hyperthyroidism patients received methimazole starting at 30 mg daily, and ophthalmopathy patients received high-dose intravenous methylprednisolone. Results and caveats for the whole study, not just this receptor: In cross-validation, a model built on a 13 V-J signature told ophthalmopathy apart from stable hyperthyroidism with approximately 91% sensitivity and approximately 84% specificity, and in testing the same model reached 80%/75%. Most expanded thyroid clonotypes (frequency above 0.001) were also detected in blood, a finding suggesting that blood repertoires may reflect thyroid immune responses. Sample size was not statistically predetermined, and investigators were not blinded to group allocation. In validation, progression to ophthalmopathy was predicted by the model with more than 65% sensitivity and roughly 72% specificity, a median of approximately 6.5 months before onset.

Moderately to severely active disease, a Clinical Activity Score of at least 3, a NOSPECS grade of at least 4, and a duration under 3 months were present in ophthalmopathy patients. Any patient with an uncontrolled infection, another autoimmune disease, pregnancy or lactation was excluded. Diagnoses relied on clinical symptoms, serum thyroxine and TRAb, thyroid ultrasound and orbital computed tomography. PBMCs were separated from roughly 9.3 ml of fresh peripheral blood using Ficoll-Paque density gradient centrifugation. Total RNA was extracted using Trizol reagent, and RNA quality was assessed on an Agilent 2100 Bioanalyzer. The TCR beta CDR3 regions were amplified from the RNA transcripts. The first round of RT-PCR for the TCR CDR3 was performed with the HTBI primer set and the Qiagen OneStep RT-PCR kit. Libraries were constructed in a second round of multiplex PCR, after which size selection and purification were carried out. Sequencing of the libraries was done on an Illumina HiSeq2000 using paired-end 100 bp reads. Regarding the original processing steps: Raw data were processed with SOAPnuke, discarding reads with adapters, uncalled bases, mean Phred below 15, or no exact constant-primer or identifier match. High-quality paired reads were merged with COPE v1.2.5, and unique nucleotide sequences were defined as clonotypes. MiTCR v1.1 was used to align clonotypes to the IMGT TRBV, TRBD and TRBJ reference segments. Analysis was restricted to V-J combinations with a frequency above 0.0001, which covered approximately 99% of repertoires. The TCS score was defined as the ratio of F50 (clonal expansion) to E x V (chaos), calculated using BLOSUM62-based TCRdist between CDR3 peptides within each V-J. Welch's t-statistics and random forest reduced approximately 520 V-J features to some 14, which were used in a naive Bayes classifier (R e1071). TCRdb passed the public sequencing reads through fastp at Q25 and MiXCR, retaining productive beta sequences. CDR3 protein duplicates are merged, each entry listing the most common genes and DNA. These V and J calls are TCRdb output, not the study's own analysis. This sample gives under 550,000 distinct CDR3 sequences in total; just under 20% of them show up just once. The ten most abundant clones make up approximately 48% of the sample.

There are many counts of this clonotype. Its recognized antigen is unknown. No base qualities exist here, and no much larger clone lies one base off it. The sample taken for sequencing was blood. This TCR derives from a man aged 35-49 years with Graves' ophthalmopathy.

This receptor carries the CDR3 CASSVDSYGYTF. The sequenced DNA: TGTGCCAGCAGCGTCGACAGCTATGGCTACACCTTC. The V and J genes are TRBV5-6 and TRBJ1-2; the best D guess is TRBD1, with 5 bases matching. V and J are truncated by 4 bases and 4 bases respectively, leaving an intervening sequence of 8 bases. The CDR3 numbers 12 residues from cysteine through phenylalanine. The only DNA kept is the CDR3, 36 bases in frame from the first base. For CDR1 and CDR2, the germline V gene lists SGHDT and YYEEEE.